This TCR beta chain was identified during a study of T-cell memory formation after mild COVID-19. Study results and caveats: The pre-infection memory compartment contained some responding clones, suggesting cross-reactive memory joined.

Points on this clonotype: The antigen is unknown.

The CDR3 length is 15 residues. Trimming took 1 base from V and 0 from J, leaving 4 bases between them. Germline CDR1 and CDR2: SNHLY and FYNNEI. TCRdb recomputed calls from the 5' RACE reads with MiXCR, one row per CDR3 protein. The data hold fewer than 250,000 distinct CDR3 sequences, with less than 20% observed a single time. The sequenced sample was PBMCs or a T cell subset sorted from them (not recorded which). This TCR derives from an adult woman who had mild COVID-19 (a few samples of this study predate the infection). Cell type and time point are not known. V gene TRBV2 combines with J gene TRBJ1-6; D not certain. DNA for the CDR3: TGTGCCAGCAGTGAAGAGGGCTCCTATAATTCACCCCTCCACTTT. It yields the protein CASSEEGSYNSPLHF.